Shown below are 10 T cell receptor beta chains from a single sample sequenced in a study of siplizumab effects on memory and regulatory T cells. Profiled with immunoSEQ multiplex PCR; TCRdb holds only in-frame clones, not every one. The table includes roughly 70,000 clones, 93% detected once. Sample: CD8+ T cells sorted from blood. Receptors were obtained from a human donor in good health.

The chain employs TRBV7-9 and TRBJ1-1, with a weak D call TRBD1 (5 bases). The CDR3 totals 13 residues. The V end lost 5 bases, the J end lost 5 bases, and 12 bases lay between the germline ends. Germline lookup yields CDR1 SEHNR and CDR2 FQNEAQ (reference sequence). The CDR3 coding sequence is TGTGCCAGCAGCCCCGCGGGGGGGACTGAAGCTTTCTTT. This sequence encodes CASSPAGGTEAFF.

The chain couples TRBV21-1 to TRBJ1-1. TRBV21-1 represents a pseudogene. The CDR3 is made up of 13 amino acids. CDR3 DNA: TGTGCCAGCAGCAACAAGGGGGGCACTGAAGCTTTCTTT. It encodes CASSNKGGTEAFF.

The chain joins TRBV5-5 to TRBJ2-7; 7 nucleotides line up with TRBD1. The CDR3 extends over 14 amino acids. The V and J ends lost 3 bases and 4 bases, in that order; junction bases with no gene match: 7. Germline V gives CDR1 SGHKS, CDR2 YYEKEE (reference sequence). CDR3 region: CASSWTGGSYEQYF. The CDR3 bases are TGTGCCAGCAGCTGGACAGGAGGCTCTTACGAGCAGTACTTC.

V gene TRBV6-6 combines with J gene TRBJ2-3; 7 bases align to TRBD2. The CDR3 length is 14 residues. J gave up 4 bases and V 3 bases, and 4 bases lay outside the gene matches. The germline CDR1 and CDR2 sequences are MNHNY and SVGAGI (reference sequence). The CDR3 spells CASSYTGLADTQYF. CDR3 DNA: TGTGCCAGCAGTTATACAGGACTAGCAGATACGCAGTATTTT.

V is TRBV9 and J is TRBJ2-1; D uncertain. From germline, CDR1 is SGDLS and CDR2 YYNGEE. Deletions cut 4 bases from V and 3 bases from J, with 8 bases between. The CDR3 loop spans 13 amino acids. The CDR3 is CASSSFSYNEQFF. For the CDR3, the DNA is TGTGCCAGCAGCTCCTTTAGCTACAATGAGCAGTTCTTC.

The chain joins TRBV19 to TRBJ1-1; weak D call: TRBD1 (5 bases). V was shortened by 7 bases and J by 1 base, with 7 bases between the two germline ends. Germline loops: CDR1 LNHDA, CDR2 SQIVND (reference sequence). This CDR3 region has 12 residues. CDR3 nucleotide sequence: TGTGCCAGTAAAGGGACGAACACTGAAGCTTTCTTT. Its protein is CASKGTNTEAFF.

The chain couples TRBV4-2 to TRBJ1-1; a possible D gene is TRBD1 (6 bases). This CDR3 has 16 residues. Trimming took off 0 bases at V and 1 base at J, with 12 bases between the two ends. The germline V gene has CDR1 LGHNA and CDR2 YNFKEQ. The CDR3 sequence is CASSQDQGQRNTEAFF. Written as DNA, the CDR3 is TGTGCCAGCAGCCAAGATCAGGGACAAAGGAACACTGAAGCTTTCTTT.

J is TRBJ1-4 and V is TRBV6-6; 7 bases are a match to TRBD1. The CDR3 sequence is 15 residues long. Germline lookup yields CDR1 MNHNY and CDR2 SVGAGI (reference sequence). V lost 2 bases, J lost 7 bases, and 7 bases stayed unmatched. The DNA for the CDR3 is TGTGCCAGCAGTTACGGGGGGACAGTCTCTGAAAAACTGTTTTTT. Protein: CASSYGGTVSEKLFF.

The table lists this clone with a count of one. Compared with germline, one end of the junction differs, possibly owing to a read error. The chain combines TRBV27 with TRBJ1-2; a weak D match, TRBD1 (6 bases). This CDR3 has 14 amino acids. Germline V gives CDR1 MNHEY, CDR2 SMNVEV (reference sequence). DNA of the CDR3: TGTGCCAGTAGTTGGGGAGGGGGGAACTATGGCTACACCTTC. It yields the protein CASSWGGGNYGYTF.

The chain recombines TRBV6-5 with TRBJ1-2; a weak D match, TRBD1 (5 bases). The CDR3 totals 13 residues. Germline loops: CDR1 MNHEY, CDR2 SVGAGI. Trimming took 5 bases from V and 4 from J, leaving 11 bases between them. The CDR3 is CASSVGGIYGYTF. The CDR3 DNA reads TGTGCCAGCAGTGTGGGGGGAATCTATGGCTACACCTTC.